This T cell receptor (beta chain) is drawn from a study of blood T cell repertoires in COVID-19. Study background: COVID-19 samples from acute and convalescent phases originated in the United States, Italy and Spain. Sample material is recorded as cDNA or gDNA derived from T cells, B-cell-depleted T cells, or PBMCs.

As processed by the authors: Reference gene primer amplification gave nucleated cell count estimates. Assay used: immunoSEQ multiplex PCR; TCRdb lists only in-frame clones, some missing. Clone size and V and J calls were adopted from that table, with D and trimming inferred from the DNA. The sample records around 260,000 clones, 75% to 90% being singletons. The V gene's germline CDR1 is SGHKS and CDR2 YYEKEE (reference sequence). The V gene end was trimmed by 2 bases and the J gene end by 2 bases; junction bases not matched to a gene: 2. CDR3 size: 14 residues. The genes are TRBV5-5 and TRBJ2-5; 8 bases match TRBD1. Sequencing was carried out using peripheral blood. This TCR was sampled from a man under 40 with active or convalescent COVID-19. This CDR3 is CASSLWTGQETQYF. The DNA of the CDR3 is TGTGCCAGCAGCTTATGGACAGGGCAAGAGACCCAGTACTTC.